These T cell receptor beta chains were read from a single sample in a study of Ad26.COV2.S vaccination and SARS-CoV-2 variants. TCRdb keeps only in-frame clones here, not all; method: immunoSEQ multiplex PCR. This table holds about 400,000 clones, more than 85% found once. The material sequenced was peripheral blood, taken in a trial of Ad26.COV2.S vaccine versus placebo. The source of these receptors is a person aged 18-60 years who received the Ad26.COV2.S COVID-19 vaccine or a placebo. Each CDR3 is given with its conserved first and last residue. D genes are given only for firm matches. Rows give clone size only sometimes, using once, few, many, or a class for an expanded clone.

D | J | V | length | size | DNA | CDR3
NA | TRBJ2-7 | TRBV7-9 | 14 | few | TGTGCCAGCACCCCTAGGGCAGGGCCCTACGAGCAGTACTTC | CASTPRAGPYEQYF
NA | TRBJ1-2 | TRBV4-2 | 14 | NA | TGTGCCAGCAGCCAAGATAGGATCTCCTATGGCTACACCTTC | CASSQDRISYGYTF
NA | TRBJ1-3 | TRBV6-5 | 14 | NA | TGTGCCAGCAGCACACGGGTTTCTGGAAACACCATATATTTT | CASSTRVSGNTIYF
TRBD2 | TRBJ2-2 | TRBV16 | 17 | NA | TGTGCCAGCAGCCACTATGGACTAGCGAAGAACACCGGGGAGCTGTTTTTT | CASSHYGLAKNTGELFF
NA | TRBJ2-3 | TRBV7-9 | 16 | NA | TGTGCCAGCAGCTTATCGGGGCAGAGGATCACAGATACGCAGTATTTT | CASSLSGQRITDTQYF
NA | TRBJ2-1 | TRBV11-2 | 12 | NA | TGTGCCAGCAGCTTAGAAGGGGTAGAGCAGTTCTTC | CASSLEGVEQFF
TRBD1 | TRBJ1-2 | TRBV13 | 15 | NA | TGTGCCAGCAGCCCCCAAACAGGGGGCAATTATGGCTACACCTTC | CASSPQTGGNYGYTF
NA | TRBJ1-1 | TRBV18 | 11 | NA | TGTGCCAGCTCGCCGAGGGAGGAAGCTTTCTTT | CASSPREEAFF
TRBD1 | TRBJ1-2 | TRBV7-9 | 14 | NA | TGTGCCAGCAGCCCGGGACAGGGGGACTATGGCTACACCTTC | CASSPGQGDYGYTF
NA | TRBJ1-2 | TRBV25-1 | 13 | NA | TGTGCCAGCAGTGAATACAGAGACTATGGCTACACCTTC | CASSEYRDYGYTF
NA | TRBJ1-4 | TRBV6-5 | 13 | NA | TGTGCCAGCAGTTTAGGAGCCCATGAAAAACTGTTTTTT | CASSLGAHEKLFF
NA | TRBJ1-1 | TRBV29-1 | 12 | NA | TGCAGCGTTGAGCTTACGAACACTGAAGCTTTCTTT | CSVELTNTEAFF
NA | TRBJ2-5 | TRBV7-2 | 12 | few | TGTGCCAGCAGCGCCGAGGGAAAGACCCAGTACTTC | CASSAEGKTQYF
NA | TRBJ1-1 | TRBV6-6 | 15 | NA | TGTGCCAGCAGTTACTCGAGAGCCGGGGTAGGGCAAGCTTTCTTT | CASSYSRAGVGQAFF
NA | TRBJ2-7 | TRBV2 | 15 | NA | TGTGCCAGCAGTGTAAGAGGGTACGGTTCCTACGAGCAGTACTTC | CASSVRGYGSYEQYF
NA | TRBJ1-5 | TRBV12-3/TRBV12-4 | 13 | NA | TGTGCCAGCAGTTTAGATCCGAGCCAGCCCCAGCATTTT | CASSLDPSQPQHF
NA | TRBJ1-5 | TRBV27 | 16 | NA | TGTGCCAGCAGTTTATCGGGACCATATAGCAATCAGCCCCAGCATTTT | CASSLSGPYSNQPQHF
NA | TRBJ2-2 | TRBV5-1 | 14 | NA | TGCGCCAGCAGCTCTCCAGGGGACACCGGGGAGCTGTTTTTT | CASSSPGDTGELFF
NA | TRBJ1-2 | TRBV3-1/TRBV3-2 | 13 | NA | TGTGCCAGCAGCCAAGATACTGGGTCCGGCTACACCTTC | CASSQDTGSGYTF
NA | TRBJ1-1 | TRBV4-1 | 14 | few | TGCGCCAGCAGCCAAGTTACAGGGTGGACTGAAGCTTTCTTT | CASSQVTGWTEAFF
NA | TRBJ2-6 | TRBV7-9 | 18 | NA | TGTGCCAGCAGCTTATTTCAACAGGGCCCCTTTAGAGCCAACGTCCTGACTTTC | CASSLFQQGPFRANVLTF
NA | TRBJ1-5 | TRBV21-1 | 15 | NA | TGTGCCAGCAGCAATCGTAGGACAATTAATCAGCCCCAGCATTTT | CASSNRRTINQPQHF
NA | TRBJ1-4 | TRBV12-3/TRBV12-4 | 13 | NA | TGTGCCACCACCCCAGAAAGTGGCGAAAAACTGTTTTTT | CATTPESGEKLFF
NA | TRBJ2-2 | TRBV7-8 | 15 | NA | TGTGCCAGCGAGTCGGGGGCGCCGGGCACCGGGGAGCTGTTTTTT | CASESGAPGTGELFF
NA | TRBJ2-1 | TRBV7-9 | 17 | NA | TGTGCCAGCAGCCCGAAGGGTACGTTGAGCTCCTACAATGAGCAGTTCTTC | CASSPKGTLSSYNEQFF
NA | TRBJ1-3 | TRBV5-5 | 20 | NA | TGTGCCAGCAGCCTTGGGCGGGGCGAACCACGCCAAAACTCTGGAAACACCATATATTTT | CASSLGRGEPRQNSGNTIYF
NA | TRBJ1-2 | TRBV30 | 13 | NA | TGTGCCTGGGCCACGGGATTTAACTATGGCTACACCTTC | CAWATGFNYGYTF
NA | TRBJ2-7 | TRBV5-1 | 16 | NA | TGCGCCAGCAGCTTGGACCGGCTGGCAGGACCTCACGAGCAGTACTTC | CASSLDRLAGPHEQYF
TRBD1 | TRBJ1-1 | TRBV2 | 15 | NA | TGTGCCAGCAGGGGGACAGGGGGCGCGAACACTGAAGCTTTCTTT | CASRGTGGANTEAFF
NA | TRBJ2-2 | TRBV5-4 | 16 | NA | TGTGCCAGCAGCTTCAAGAGGGGAGCGAACACCGGGGAGCTGTTTTTT | CASSFKRGANTGELFF
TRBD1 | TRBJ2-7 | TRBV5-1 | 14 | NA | TGCGCCAGCAGCTCCGGGACAGGTCTCTACGAGCAGTACTTC | CASSSGTGLYEQYF
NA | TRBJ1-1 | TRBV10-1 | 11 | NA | TGCGCCAGCAGTCGAGGGACTGAAGCTTTCTTT | CASSRGTEAFF
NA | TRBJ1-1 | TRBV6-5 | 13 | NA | TGTGCCAGCAGCCCCAGAGACAACACTGAAGCTTTCTTT | CASSPRDNTEAFF
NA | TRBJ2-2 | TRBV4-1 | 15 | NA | TGCGCCAGCAGCCAAGGGCTCCTAAACACCGGGGAGCTGTTTTTT | CASSQGLLNTGELFF
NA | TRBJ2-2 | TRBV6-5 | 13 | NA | TGTGCCAGCAGTCAGGGAATTGCCGGGGAGCTGTTTTTT | CASSQGIAGELFF
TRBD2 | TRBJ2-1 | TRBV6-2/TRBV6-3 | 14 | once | TGTGCCAGCAGTCGGACTAGCGGCCTCAATGAGCAGTTCTTC | CASSRTSGLNEQFF
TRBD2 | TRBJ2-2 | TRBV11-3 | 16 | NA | TGTGCCAGCAGCCCTGGACTAGCGGGGGGCATCGGGGAGCTGTTTTTT | CASSPGLAGGIGELFF
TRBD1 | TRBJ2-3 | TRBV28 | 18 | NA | TGTGCCAGCAGTTTTCCCGCTCCGGGACAGAAAAGCACAGATACGCAGTATTTT | CASSFPAPGQKSTDTQYF
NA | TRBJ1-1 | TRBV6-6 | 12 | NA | TGTGCCAGCGGCCAATTGGGGGCTGAAGCTTTCTTT | CASGQLGAEAFF
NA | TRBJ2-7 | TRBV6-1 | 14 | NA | TGTGCCAGCAGTGATGTAGTGAGGGCCCGGGAGCAGTACTTC | CASSDVVRAREQYF
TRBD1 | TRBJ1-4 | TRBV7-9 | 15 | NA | TGTGCCAGCAGCCTCGACAGGGAAACTAATGAAAAACTGTTTTTT | CASSLDRETNEKLFF
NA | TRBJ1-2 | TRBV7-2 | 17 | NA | TGTGCCAGCAGCTTGGGGTGGACAAGTTCAAGGTCGAGTGGCTACACCTTC | CASSLGWTSSRSSGYTF
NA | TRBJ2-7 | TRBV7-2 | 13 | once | TGTGCCAGCAGCCAAAACCCCCCCTACGAGCAGTACTTC | CASSQNPPYEQYF
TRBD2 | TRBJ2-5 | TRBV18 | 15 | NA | TGTGCCAGCTCACCGGCTAGCGGGGTCCAAGAGACCCAGTACTTC | CASSPASGVQETQYF
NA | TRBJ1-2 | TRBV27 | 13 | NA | TGTGCCAGCAGTTTGGATCCTAACTATGGCTACACCTTC | CASSLDPNYGYTF
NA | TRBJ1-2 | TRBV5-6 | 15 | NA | TGTGCCAGCAGCTTAAACCCGTCCGGAGACTATGGCTACACCTTC | CASSLNPSGDYGYTF
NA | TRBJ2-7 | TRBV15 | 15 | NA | TGTGCCACCAGCAGAGATATGGAGGAAACCTACGAGCAGTACTTC | CATSRDMEETYEQYF
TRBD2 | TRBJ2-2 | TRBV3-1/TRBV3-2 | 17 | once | TGTGCCAGCAGCCAAGATGGGACTAGCTCGAACACCGGGGAGCTGTTTTTT | CASSQDGTSSNTGELFF
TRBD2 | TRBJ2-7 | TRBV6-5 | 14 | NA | TGTGCCAGCAGGGTAGCGGGGGGGCCGTTCGAGCAGTACTTC | CASRVAGGPFEQYF
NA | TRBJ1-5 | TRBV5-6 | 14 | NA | TGTGCCAGCAGCTTGGTGGCGGGCGATCAGCCCCAGCATTTT | CASSLVAGDQPQHF
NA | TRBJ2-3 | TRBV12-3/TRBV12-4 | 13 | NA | TGTGCCAGCAGTTCGGGCCTCACAGATACGCAGTATTTT | CASSSGLTDTQYF
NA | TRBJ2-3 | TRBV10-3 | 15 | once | TGTGCCATCGCGGGCGCGGGGGCTAGCACAGATACGCAGTATTTT | CAIAGAGASTDTQYF
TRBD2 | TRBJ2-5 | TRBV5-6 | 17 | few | TGTGCCAGCAGCTTGGCCTATGCGGGGGTCGACCAAGAGACCCAGTACTTC | CASSLAYAGVDQETQYF
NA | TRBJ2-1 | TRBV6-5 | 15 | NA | TGTGCCAGCAGTTACTCGATGACAGGAACTAATGAGCAGTTCTTC | CASSYSMTGTNEQFF